The T cell receptor beta chain described here comes from a study of T-cell reconstitution after alpha-beta-depleted transplantation in children (dated by TCRdb to 2015 to 2016). About the investigation overall: The study quantitatively tracked T-cell immune reconstitution after TCRalphabeta/CD19-depleted allogeneic hematopoietic cell transplantation in children using TCR repertoire profiling.

Libraries were constructed by PCR. Sequencing relied on an Illumina HiSeq 2500. TCR libraries were prepared with molecular barcoding, using unique molecular identifiers to normalize TCRbeta repertoire quantification. The public reads were reanalyzed by TCRdb: fastp trimming at Q25, MiXCR alignment, in-frame beta chains only. When rows share a CDR3 protein, they turn into one entry using the most common DNA and genes. The sample contains about 270,000 distinct CDR3 sequences, approximately 9.6% of them found a single time. Jointly, the top ten make up over 9% of the sample. This clonotype was seen a few times. Its antigen has not been determined. Base-call qualities are not available, and no considerably larger clone is one nucleotide away. The source of this sequence is a human donor who donated a stem cell graft to a child with SCID. Sequencing used PBMCs from the stem cell graft donor, obtained from the stem cell graft.

At the DNA level, the sequence is TGTGCCAGCAGCTTAATCACAGATTCCACAGATACGCAGTATTTT. Its translation reads: CASSLITDSTDTQYF. The chain is made from TRBV7-9 and TRBJ2-3, with the D segment identity uncertain. Relative to germline, V is 2 bases shorter and J is 2 bases shorter, with 11 bases between their ends. The CDR3 sequence holds 15 residues, the cysteine and phenylalanine included. Left in the record is the CDR3 DNA by itself, 45 bases read in frame from the first base. The CDR1 and CDR2 encoded by the germline V gene (reference sequence) are SEHNR and FQNEAQ.